These 29 T cell receptor beta chains originate from one sample sequenced in a study of T cells in localized non-small cell lung cancer. Here immunoSEQ multiplex PCR was the method, and the copy in TCRdb shows in-frame clones only, minus some. The table has roughly 3,000 clones, just under 45% seen once. The sample consisted of lung tumor tissue, taken before any cancer treatment. Every receptor here comes from a woman aged 40-69 years with stage II squamous cell lung carcinoma.

The chain employs TRBV12-2 and TRBJ2-1. TRBV12-2 is deemed a pseudogene. The CDR3 totals 14 residues. The CDR3 spells CASPRADSYNEQFF. As DNA, the CDR3 is TGTGCCTCCCCTCGGGCTGACTCCTACAATGAGCAGTTCTTC.

The genes are TRBV10-2 and TRBJ2-1; unclear D gene. V lost 0 bases and J lost 9, with 9 bases in between. CDR3 length equals 13 residues. The germline V gene has CDR1 WSHSY and CDR2 SAAADI. CDR3 nucleotides: TGCGCCAGCAGTGAGTCGCTTAGGTCTGAGCAGTTCTTC. Translating gives CASSESLRSEQFF.

There are a few counts of this clone. The rearrangement joins TRBV4-1 to TRBJ1-5; the D is unclear. Looked up from germline, CDR1 is MGHRA and CDR2 is YSYEKL. This CDR3 comprises 15 residues. Trimming removed 0 bases at V and 2 bases at J, with 8 bases between. The CDR3 spells CASSQEDLGNQPQHF. Here the CDR3 DNA reads TGCGCCAGCAGCCAAGAGGATTTAGGCAATCAGCCCCAGCATTTT.

The chain recombines TRBV18 with TRBJ1-2; D is possibly TRBD1 (5 bases). The CDR3 sequence is 14 residues long. Germline CDR1 and CDR2: KGHSH and LQKENI. V gave up 0 bases and J gave up 8 bases, with 13 bases separating them. CDR3 amino acids: CASSPPLGTKGYTF. Here the CDR3 DNA reads TGTGCCAGCTCACCACCCCTTGGGACGAAGGGCTACACCTTC.

The table lists this clone with a few counts. This chain connects TRBV9 to TRBJ2-3; TRBD2 matches 7 bases. V dropped 0 bases and J dropped 3; count of bases not matched to a gene: 1. The germline V gene has CDR1 SGDLS and CDR2 YYNGEE. The CDR3 runs to 14 residues. CDR3 DNA sequence: TGTGCCAGCAGCGTAGTGGGGGGGACAGATACGCAGTATTTT. It translates to CASSVVGGTDTQYF.

The rearrangement uses TRBV14 and TRBJ2-7; 9 bases line up with TRBD2. Trimming at V came to 4 bases and at J to 2 bases, leaving 3 bases not matched to a gene. Germline V gene lookup returns CDR1 SGHDN and CDR2 FVKESK. The CDR3 has 14 residues. CDR3 nucleotides: TGTGCCAGCAGCCCGGCGGGAGGGCCCTACGAGCAGTACTTC. Residues: CASSPAGGPYEQYF.

The chain uses TRBV19 and TRBJ2-5; 7 bases are shared with TRBD2. V gave up 3 bases and J gave up 2 bases; unmatched junction bases: 3. The CDR3 runs to 14 residues. CDR1 LNHDA and CDR2 SQIVND come from the germline V gene (reference sequence). CDR3 sequence reads: CASSMGSGQETQYF. CDR3 sequence (DNA): TGTGCCAGTAGTATGGGTAGCGGGCAAGAGACCCAGTACTTC.

This clone was observed once. V and J are TRBV16 and TRBJ1-2; TRBD1 aligns across 10 bases. From germline, CDR1 is KGHSY and CDR2 FQNENV. Unmatched junction bases numbered 13, after V lost 2 bases and J lost 7 bases. The CDR3 has 17 amino acids. The CDR3 here is CASSQESRGQGTSGYTF. In DNA, the CDR3 is TGTGCCAGCAGCCAAGAGAGTCGGGGACAGGGGACGAGTGGCTACACCTTC.

CDR3 amino acids: CSGRRNTDNEQFF. CDR3 nucleotide sequence: TGCAGCGGGCGGCGCAATACGGATAATGAGCAGTTCTTC. The J gene is TRBJ2-1, the V gene TRBV29-1; D unresolved. Germline lookup yields CDR1 SQVTM and CDR2 ANQGSEA. This CDR3 has 13 amino acids. V lost 7 bases and J lost 7, with 17 bases in between.

The chain couples TRBV29-1 to TRBJ1-2; unclear D gene. The CDR3 covers 12 residues. Per the germline V gene, CDR1 is SQVTM and CDR2 is ANQGSEA. Trimming stripped 4 bases from V and 5 bases from J, with 11 bases between. The CDR3 bases are TGCAGCGTTGTATACACCTCTTATGGCTACACCTTC. Translation: CSVVYTSYGYTF.

V usage is TRBV19 and J usage is TRBJ2-5, with D possibly matching TRBD2 (6 bases). Per the germline V gene, CDR1 is LNHDA and CDR2 is SQIVND (reference sequence). V was trimmed by 0 bases and J by 2 bases, leaving 19 bases between them. This CDR3 has 18 amino acids. The CDR3 nucleotides are TGTGCCAGTAGTATAGATCCCCCAGCGGTGGGAGGACAAGAGACCCAGTACTTC. Translation gives CASSIDPPAVGGQETQYF. Using reference TRBV19 and TRBJ2-5 for the parts outside the CDR3, the full variable domain is DGGITQSPKYLFRKEGQNVTLSCEQNLNHDAMYWYRQDPGQGLRLIYYSQIVNDFQKGDIAEGYSVSREKKESFPLTVTSAQKNPTAFYLCASSIDPPAVGGQETQYFGPGTRLLVL.

There are a few counts of this clone. The chain employs TRBV6-8 and TRBJ1-1; possibly TRBD1 for D (6 bases). Per the germline V gene, CDR1 is MNHGY and CDR2 is SAAAGT. The V and J ends lost 0 bases and 5 bases respectively, with 10 bases between them. The CDR3 runs 14 residues. In DNA form, the CDR3 reads TGTGCCAGCAGTTACTCCAGGGGTGGAACTGAAGCTTTCTTT. It specifies CASSYSRGGTEAFF.

This clone was detected only a few times. The gene calls are TRBV6-8 and TRBJ1-1, with D possibly TRBD1 on 5 matching bases. In germline, CDR1 is MNHGY, CDR2 SAAAGT. With 10 bases removed from V and 6 bases from J, the gap between germline ends came to 18 bases. The CDR3 is 13 residues long. The CDR3 reads CATNRRAPPEAFF. The CDR3 coding sequence is TGTGCCACCAATCGCAGGGCTCCCCCTGAAGCTTTCTTT.

This clone was recorded a few times. The CDR3 loop is CASSPAGFLETQYF. The CDR3 DNA is TGTGCCAGCAGCCCTGCTGGTTTTCTCGAGACCCAGTACTTC. This sequence joins TRBV11-3 and TRBJ2-5; D remains ambiguous. CDR1 and CDR2 from the germline V gene are SGHNT and YENEEA. This CDR3 has 14 residues. V was pared by 5 bases and J by 5 bases, with 15 bases between.

This clone was recorded a few times. V usage is TRBV19 and J usage is TRBJ1-1, with a possible D match to TRBD1 (5 bases). V was cut by 3 bases and J by 3 bases, with 8 bases left in between. There are 13 residues in the CDR3. Germline lookup yields CDR1 LNHDA and CDR2 SQIVND (reference sequence). The CDR3 bases are TGTGCCAGTAGTATGGGGCATGACACTGAAGCTTTCTTT. Protein product: CASSMGHDTEAFF.

J is TRBJ2-4 and V is TRBV28, with 12 bases fitting TRBD2. The CDR3 covers 17 residues. The J segment lost 1 base and the V segment lost 9 bases, leaving 10 bases of the junction unmatched. Germline CDR1 and CDR2: MDHEN and SYDVKM. DNA of the CDR3: TGTGCCAGTTCGACTAGCGGGGGACCGAGGGCCAAAAACATTCAGTACTTC. Translated, it gives CASSTSGGPRAKNIQYF.

V usage is TRBV11-3 and J usage is TRBJ1-5; no clear D. The CDR3 spans 14 residues. V was shortened by 5 bases and J by 0 bases, with 8 bases between the two germline ends. Per germline, CDR1 SGHNT and CDR2 YENEEA. DNA of the CDR3: TGTGCCAGCAGCGCAGGTTATAGCAATCAGCCCCAGCATTTT. Its protein product is CASSAGYSNQPQHF.

The genes are TRBV5-1 and TRBJ1-6; 8 bases fit TRBD1. The CDR3 has 14 amino acids. V gave up 4 bases and J gave up 8 bases; unmatched junction bases: 5. Germline V gene lookup returns CDR1 SGHRS and CDR2 YFSETQ. Written as DNA, the CDR3 is TGCGCCAGCAGCACAGCAGGGGGCTATTCACCCCTCCACTTT. Translation: CASSTAGGYSPLHF.

This clone was counted only a few times. The rearrangement uses TRBV28 and TRBJ2-5; 9 bases fit TRBD1. V was pared by 4 bases and J by 5 bases, with 17 bases of the junction left unmatched. CDR1 MDHEN and CDR2 SYDVKM come from the germline V gene. The CDR3 length is 18 residues. CDR3 sequence: CASSSPGQGLLFGETQYF. The DNA of the CDR3 is TGTGCCAGCAGTTCTCCTGGACAGGGGTTACTCTTCGGGGAGACCCAGTACTTC.

This clone occurred a few times. The chain couples TRBV9 to TRBJ2-3, with 11 nucleotides matching TRBD2. The germline V gene has CDR1 SGDLS and CDR2 YYNGEE. There are 14 residues in the CDR3. Trimming at V came to 3 bases and at J to 5 bases, leaving 2 bases not matched to a gene. The CDR3 DNA is TGTGCCAGCAGCGGGGGACTAGCGGAAGATACGCAGTATTTT. This sequence encodes CASSGGLAEDTQYF.

The chain couples TRBV11-3 to TRBJ2-1, with D unclear. Trimming took off 3 bases at V and 5 bases at J, with 14 bases between the two ends. Germline CDR1 and CDR2: SGHNT and YENEEA. This CDR3 comprises 15 residues. The CDR3 reads CASSFRLDTHNEQFF. CDR3 in DNA: TGTGCCAGCAGCTTTCGGCTAGATACCCACAATGAGCAGTTCTTC.

This clone was picked up a small number of times. The J gene is TRBJ2-1, the V gene TRBV11-3, with 10 bases identical to TRBD2. The CDR3 spans 17 residues. J lost 6 bases, V lost 5 bases, and 13 bases had no gene match. CDR1 SGHNT and CDR2 YENEEA come from the germline V gene. Here the CDR3 reads CASSPIALAGVVNEQFF. The CDR3 coding sequence is TGTGCCAGCAGCCCAATCGCCCTAGCGGGGGTGGTCAATGAGCAGTTCTTC.

The chain links TRBV28 to TRBJ1-2; 8 bases map to TRBD1. CDR3 length: 16 amino acids. V lost 3 bases to trimming and J lost 4 bases; unmatched junction nucleotides: 10. Germline V CDR1 and CDR2: MDHEN, SYDVKM. In DNA, the CDR3 is TGTGCCAGCAGTTTGCCTCAGGGGGCCGTCTCCTATGGCTACACCTTC. It codes for CASSLPQGAVSYGYTF.

V is TRBV19 and J is TRBJ1-1; 7 nucleotides agree with TRBD1. Losses at the gene ends were 11 bases for V and 6 bases for J; bases not matched to a gene: 9. Germline assignment: CDR1 LNHDA and CDR2 SQIVND (reference sequence). This CDR3 is built from 12 residues. The DNA for the CDR3 is TGTGCCGCAGGGGCAGGGGGTTCTGAAGCTTTCTTT. Residues: CAAGAGGSEAFF.

This clone was detected only once. This sequence joins TRBV14 and TRBJ2-1, with D perhaps TRBD1 (5 bases). V shed 0 bases and J shed 11 bases, with 8 bases lying between them. The CDR3 extends over 12 amino acids. In germline, CDR1 is SGHDN, CDR2 FVKESK. Here the CDR3 reads CASSQDRGKQFF. The CDR3 coding sequence is TGTGCCAGCAGCCAAGATAGGGGAAAGCAGTTCTTC.

This clone has just a few counts. The chain combines TRBV10-3 with TRBJ1-6, with 9 bases lining up with TRBD1. The V gene end was trimmed by 8 bases and the J gene end by 10 bases; junction bases not matched to a gene: 15. CDR1 is ENHRY, CDR2 SYGVKD, per germline. The CDR3 contains 16 residues. In DNA form, the CDR3 reads TGTGCCATCCGCCCAGGAAGACAGGGGGAGCGGTCACCCCTCCACTTT. Translated: CAIRPGRQGERSPLHF.

CDR3 coding DNA: TGCAGCGTTTTGGCAGGGGCTTTGGACATTCAGTACTTC. Residues: CSVLAGALDIQYF. The V call is TRBV29-1, the J call TRBJ2-4; a possible D gene is TRBD1 (6 bases). The CDR3 has 13 residues. Germline-derived CDR1 and CDR2 are SQVTM and ANQGSEA. The V gene lost 5 bases and the J gene lost 8 bases, with 16 bases spanning the gap.

The sample holds a few counts of this clone. The CDR3 spells CASSLGVLLAGADEQYF. In DNA, the CDR3 is TGTGCCAGCAGCTTGGGAGTTCTACTAGCGGGGGCCGACGAGCAGTACTTC. The chain joins TRBV11-3 to TRBJ2-7; TRBD2 matches 11 bases. Germline V gene data show CDR1 as SGHNT and CDR2 as YENEEA. The CDR3 spans 17 residues. Losses at the gene ends were 3 bases for V and 5 bases for J; bases not matched to a gene: 12.

This chain connects TRBV29-1 to TRBJ2-1; the D call may be TRBD1 or TRBD2 (5 bases each). V lost 7 bases to trimming and J lost 7 bases, with 17 bases between them. Germline V gives CDR1 SQVTM, CDR2 ANQGSEA. This CDR3 comprises 13 residues. The DNA for the CDR3 is TGCAGCGGGGGGTGGCAGGTTAGTAATGAGCAGTTCTTC. Protein product: CSGGWQVSNEQFF.